The 9 T cell receptor beta chains reported below all come from one sample, sequenced in a study of blood T cell repertoires in COVID-19. Profiling relied on immunoSEQ multiplex PCR, and the TCRdb table lists in-frame clones only, not all of them. The sample has 300,000 or so clones, approximately 90% seen once. Sample: peripheral blood. The receptors were sampled from a woman between 35 and 50 years old with acute or convalescent COVID-19.

The chain carries TRBV5-8 and TRBJ2-3, with D perhaps matching TRBD1 (6 bases). Germline V gene lookup returns CDR1 SGHTS and CDR2 YDEGEE. The CDR3 runs to 14 residues. V gave up 0 bases and J gave up 4 bases, with 9 bases separating them. The CDR3 here is CASSLEQGADTQYF. Here the CDR3 DNA reads TGTGCCAGCAGCTTGGAACAGGGCGCAGATACGCAGTATTTT.

The chain joins TRBV3-1 (or the pseudogene TRBV3-2) to TRBJ1-2; D gene uncertain. Germline CDR1 reads LGHDT; CDR2 reads YNNKEL (reference sequence). Trimming took off 5 bases at V and 8 bases at J, with 12 bases between the two ends. The CDR3 covers 12 residues. The CDR3 loop is CASSTADGGYTF. In DNA, the CDR3 is TGTGCCAGCAGCACAGCCGACGGCGGCTACACCTTC.

Written as DNA, the CDR3 is TGTGCCAGTAGTGCAGGCCGTTCTATGGGGAGAGGCTACACCTTC. Amino acid sequence: CASSAGRSMGRGYTF. The J gene is TRBJ1-2, the V gene TRBV19; D is uncertain. CDR1 is LNHDA, CDR2 SQIVND, per germline (reference sequence). Trimming cost V 5 bases and J 8 bases, with 21 bases left between them. There are 15 residues in the CDR3.

The chain employs TRBV7-2 and TRBJ2-2, with 8 bases aligning to TRBD2. V lost 2 bases, J lost 6 bases, and 5 bases stayed unmatched. Germline CDR1 is SGHTA and CDR2 is FQGNSA. This CDR3 has 15 amino acids. The DNA for the CDR3 is TGTGCCAGCAGCTTACCCCTCGGGGGGGCCGGGGAGCTGTTTTTT. Residues: CASSLPLGGAGELFF. The whole variable domain, remainder taken from reference TRBV7-2 and TRBJ2-2, is GAGVSQSPSNKVTEKGKDVELRCDPISGHTALYWYRQSLGQGLEFLIYFQGNSAPDKSGLPSDRFSAERTGGSVSTLTIQRTQQEDSAVYLCASSLPLGGAGELFFGEGSRLTVL.

The chain employs TRBV5-1 and TRBJ1-4, with D possibly matching TRBD1 (6 bases). The CDR3 consists of 16 residues. Trimming stripped 0 bases from V and 4 bases from J, with 13 bases between. Germline CDR1 is SGHRS and CDR2 is YFSETQ. The CDR3 region has the DNA TGCGCCAGCAGCTTGGGAGCGGGGGGCATTAATGAAAAACTGTTTTTT. This translates into CASSLGAGGINEKLFF.

The chain uses TRBV30 and TRBJ1-4, with 7 bases matching TRBD1. The CDR3 extends over 12 amino acids. Germline loops: CDR1 GTSNPN, CDR2 SVGIG (reference sequence). Germline trimming cut 5 bases from V and 7 bases from J; bases unmatched to any gene: 4. CDR3 in amino acids: CAWDRDGEKLFF. The CDR3 DNA sequence: TGTGCCTGGGACAGGGACGGTGAAAAACTGTTTTTT.

The chain has TRBV4-2 and TRBJ2-3; 7 nucleotides match TRBD2. The CDR3 runs 18 residues. The V segment lost 4 bases and the J segment 2 bases; nucleotides outside the gene matches: 15. Germline V CDR1 and CDR2: LGHNA, YNFKEQ. The CDR3 nucleotides read TGTGCCAGCAGCCGACGATGGGGACGGGGGGACCCCACAGATACGCAGTATTTT. Translation gives CASSRRWGRGDPTDTQYF.

The chain joins TRBV3-1 (or the pseudogene TRBV3-2) to TRBJ2-5; D might be TRBD2 (7 bases). CDR1 LGHDT and CDR2 YNNKEL come from the germline V gene (reference sequence). Between the trimmed V and J ends, which lost 10 bases and 9 bases, there was a span of 21 bases. The CDR3 length is 13 residues. The CDR3 sequence is CAMGARGGRAQYF. In nucleotides, the CDR3 is TGTGCCATGGGGGCAAGGGGGGGTAGGGCCCAGTACTTC.

The gene calls are TRBV4-2 and TRBJ1-4; 9 bases align to TRBD1. The CDR3 extends over 17 amino acids. The trim removed 2 bases at V and 7 bases at J, leaving 11 bases unmatched. Germline CDR1 is LGHNA and CDR2 is YNFKEQ. CDR3 nucleotide sequence: TGTGCCAGCAGCCAAAAACCCCCGGACAGGGGAGGTGAAAAACTGTTTTTT. It specifies CASSQKPPDRGGEKLFF.